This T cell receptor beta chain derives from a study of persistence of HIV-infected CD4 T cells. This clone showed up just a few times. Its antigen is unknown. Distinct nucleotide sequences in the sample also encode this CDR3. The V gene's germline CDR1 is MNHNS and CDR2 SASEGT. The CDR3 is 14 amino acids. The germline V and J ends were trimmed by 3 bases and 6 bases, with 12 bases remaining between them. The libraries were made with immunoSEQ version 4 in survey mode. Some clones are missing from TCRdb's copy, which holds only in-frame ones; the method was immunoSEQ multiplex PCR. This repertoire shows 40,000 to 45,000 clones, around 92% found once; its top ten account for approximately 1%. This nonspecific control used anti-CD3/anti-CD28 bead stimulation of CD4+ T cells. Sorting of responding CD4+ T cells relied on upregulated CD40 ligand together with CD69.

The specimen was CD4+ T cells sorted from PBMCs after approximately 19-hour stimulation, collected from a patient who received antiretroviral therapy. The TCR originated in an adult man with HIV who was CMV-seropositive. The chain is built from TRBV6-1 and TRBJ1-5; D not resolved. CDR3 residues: CASSDTGKGQPQHF. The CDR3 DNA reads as TGTGCCAGCAGTGATACGGGGAAGGGTCAGCCCCAGCATTTT.